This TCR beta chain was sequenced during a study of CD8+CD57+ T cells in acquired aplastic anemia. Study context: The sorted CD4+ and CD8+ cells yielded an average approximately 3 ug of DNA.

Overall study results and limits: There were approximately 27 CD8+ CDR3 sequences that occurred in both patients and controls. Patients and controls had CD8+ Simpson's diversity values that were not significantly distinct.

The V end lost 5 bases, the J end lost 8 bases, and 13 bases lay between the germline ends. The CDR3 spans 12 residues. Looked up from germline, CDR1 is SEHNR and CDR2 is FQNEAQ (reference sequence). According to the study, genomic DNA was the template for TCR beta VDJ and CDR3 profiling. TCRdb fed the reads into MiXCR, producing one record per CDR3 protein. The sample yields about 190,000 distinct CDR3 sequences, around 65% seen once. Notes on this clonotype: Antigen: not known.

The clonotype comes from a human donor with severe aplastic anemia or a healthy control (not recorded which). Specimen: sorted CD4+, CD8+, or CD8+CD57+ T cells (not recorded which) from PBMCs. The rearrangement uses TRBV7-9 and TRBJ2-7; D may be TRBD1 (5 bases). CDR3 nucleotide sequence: TGTGCCAGCAGCCAATCCGCAGGGAAGCAGTACTTC. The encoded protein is CASSQSAGKQYF.